This TCR beta chain appears in the sequencing data of a study of shared clonotypes between healthy human individuals (TCRdb year 2020). In the study overall: The cohort included three men and a couple of women between 18 and 49 years of age. Blood TCR repertoires of five healthy adults were deeply sequenced to estimate repertoire size and the extent of clonotype sharing between individuals. Libraries were prepared and TCR repertoires were sequenced by different laboratories using diverse techniques, in order to increase sequencing depth and limit assay-specific biases. Between about 0.94 and 10 billion PBMCs per donor were obtained by leukapheresis. For each donor, CD4 naive and CD4 memory were each given three plates, CD8 naive was given two plates, and CD8 memory was given one plate.

Using the deep immunoSEQ assay, multiplex PCR amplified TCR CDR3 regions from genomic DNA. Genomic DNA extracted from each cell subset was distributed evenly over all wells of several immunoSEQ 96-well plates, and each plate served as one replicate. For sorted subsets, 150 to 200 ng genomic DNA, equal to about 30,000 T cell genomes, was loaded into each replicate PCR. Purified libraries were measured with a Qubit 3.0 fluorometer, size-checked on a Bioanalyzer 2100, and measured again with the KAPA Library Quantification kit. Every immunoSEQ 96-well plate was sequenced on a dedicated single-read 150-cycle Illumina NextSeq 550 flow cell. Per the original workflow: Because the immunoSEQ output included only junctional sequences and no quality scores, the filtering could not be the same as the filtering used for full-length reads. To assign V/J genes and CDR3, sequences were annotated using PyIR, a Python wrapper for IgBLAST v1.9, with IMGT germline references. Any read was removed if the V/J assignment was weak (E-value above 1e-6), the CDR3 was missing, or the read contained stop codons, out-of-frame junctions, or ambiguous translated residues. V3J clonotypes were defined as sequences sharing an identical inferred V gene, J gene, and CDR3 amino acid sequence. Percentage overlap between repertoires was calculated by dividing the number of shared unique clonotypes by the size of the smaller repertoire. RTK rarefaction, the Chao1 estimator, and Recon v2.1 estimates of unobserved clonotypes were used to assess repertoire richness. For all TCRbeta clonotypes obtained by the gDNA method from a few donors, generation probabilities were computed with OLGA. Imported from immuneACCESS, the table was reduced by TCRdb to in-frame sequences with V and J called. These copies leave out some clones; in studies compared against another copy, an unresolved V gene accounts for under half, and the cause of the remainder is not known. V and J calls and clone size are given by that table; D and trimming were obtained from the DNA. The table for this sample lists 2 million or so clones; over 85% of them were counted only once. The top ten constitute about 1.1% of the sample.

Points the paper makes about the study in general: Higher generation probabilities were observed for clonotypes shared by all four sorted-subset donors than for non-shared clonotypes. Sampling was limited to blood, and TCR repertoires in tissue likely differ from TCR repertoires in blood. Pairwise subsampling led to the expectation that sequencing depth would affect the degree of clonotype sharing among donors. Because the study included a small number of donors, the genetic and exposure-history diversity represented was limited. Incomplete sequencing was indicated by rarefaction of sorted-subset datasets, despite the large sequencing depth. Naive subsets generally had larger estimated clonotype richness than memory subsets. Sharing across a few donors was observed for approximately 5% of naive CD4, 3.5% of naive CD8, around 2.5% of memory CD4, and 0.4% of memory CD8 clonotypes.

A note on this clone: Its antigen specificity is not known. Within one base of it there is no much larger clone, and no base qualities were kept.

The germline ends are 11 bases apart after V is trimmed by 0 bases and J by 2 bases. The cysteine opens and the phenylalanine closes a CDR3 of 15 amino acids. Only the CDR3 region is kept as DNA, spanning 45 bases read in frame from base 1. CDR1 and CDR2 were assigned from the germline V gene as SGDLS and YYNGEE. CD8 naive samples were CD45RO-negative cells positively selected for CCR7, giving a CD45RA+CCR7+ population that excluded TemRA cells. The donors were healthy, HIV-negative adults who had no recently reported acute infections or vaccinations. Only Caucasian adults living in Nashville, Tennessee, USA were represented among the donors. After blood collection by leukapheresis, PBMCs were isolated using Ficoll-Histopaque density gradient centrifugation and then cryopreserved in the vapor phase of liquid nitrogen. Analytical flow cytometry was used to check the purity and quantity of every magnetically sorted T cell population. From each sorted fraction, genomic DNA was isolated and quantified by UV absorbance on a Nanodrop 2000c.

The chain employs TRBV9 and TRBJ2-5, with the D gene too uncertain to name. The receptor comes from a young man in good health. The sample comprised naive CD8+ T cells sorted from blood. The sample's cell subset or site label, in plain terms: CD45RA+CCR7+. The bases read TGTGCCAGCAGCGTAGGGGATGGGATTCAAGAGACCCAGTACTTC. It translates to CASSVGDGIQETQYF.